This TCR beta chain was identified during a study of T cells after yellow fever vaccination. Germline V gene data show CDR1 as SGHRS and CDR2 as YFSETQ. The J segment lost 4 bases and the V segment lost 2 bases, leaving 9 bases of the junction unmatched. The CDR3 is 17 residues long. This clonotype was found many times. TCRdb processed the 5' RACE reads anew with MiXCR; each CDR3 protein has one entry. Here the sample spans 300,000 to 450,000 distinct CDR3 sequences, roughly 8.3% being singletons. This chain connects TRBV5-1 to TRBJ2-6; 7 bases match TRBD1. This TCR was recovered from a man aged 18 to 30 who received the YFV17D yellow fever vaccine. The sequencing used PBMCs, collected about 49 days after the first yellow fever vaccination. CDR3 loop: CASSLPLTGTGANVLTF. The DNA for the CDR3 is TGCGCCAGCAGCTTACCGCTGACAGGGACCGGGGCCAACGTCCTGACTTTC.